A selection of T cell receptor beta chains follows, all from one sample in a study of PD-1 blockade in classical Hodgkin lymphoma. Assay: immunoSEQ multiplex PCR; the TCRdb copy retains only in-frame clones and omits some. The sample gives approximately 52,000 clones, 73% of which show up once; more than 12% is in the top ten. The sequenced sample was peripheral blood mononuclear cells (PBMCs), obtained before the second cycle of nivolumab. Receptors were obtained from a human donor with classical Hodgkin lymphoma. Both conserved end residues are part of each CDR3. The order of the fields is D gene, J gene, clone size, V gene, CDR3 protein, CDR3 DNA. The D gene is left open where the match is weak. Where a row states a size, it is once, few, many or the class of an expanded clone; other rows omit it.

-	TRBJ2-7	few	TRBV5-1	CASSLHRDSSYEQYF	TGCGCCAGCAGCCTCCACCGGGACTCCTCCTACGAGCAGTACTTC
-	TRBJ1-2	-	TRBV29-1	CSVVRALDYGYTF	TGCAGCGTTGTCCGCGCCCTAGACTATGGCTACACCTTC
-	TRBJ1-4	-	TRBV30	CAWSVNREKLFF	TGTGCCTGGAGTGTAAACAGGGAAAAACTGTTTTTT
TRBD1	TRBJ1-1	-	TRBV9	CASSVTGEGEAFF	TGTGCCAGCAGCGTTACAGGGGAAGGTGAAGCTTTCTTT
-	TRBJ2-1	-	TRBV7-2	CASSLASPLTSNEQFF	TGTGCCAGCAGCTTAGCTTCTCCCTTAACTAGCAATGAGCAGTTCTTC
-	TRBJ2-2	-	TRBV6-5	CASSWDPTGTGELFF	TGTGCCAGCAGTTGGGACCCAACCGGAACCGGGGAGCTGTTTTTT
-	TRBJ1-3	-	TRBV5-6	CASSFLGQENTIYF	TGTGCCAGCAGCTTTCTCGGACAAGAAAACACCATATATTTT
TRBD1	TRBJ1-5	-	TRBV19	CASSVDRGGNQPQHF	TGTGCCAGTAGTGTGGACAGGGGAGGCAATCAGCCCCAGCATTTT
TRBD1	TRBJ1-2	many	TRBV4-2	CASRGDRAGGYTF	TGTGCCAGCAGGGGAGACAGGGCTGGTGGCTACACCTTC
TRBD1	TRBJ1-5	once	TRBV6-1	CASSHGGGDQPQHF	TGTGCCAGCTCCCACGGAGGGGGCGATCAGCCCCAGCATTTT
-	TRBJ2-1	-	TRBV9	CASSPGRGFDEQFF	TGTGCCAGCAGCCCCGGCCGGGGGTTCGATGAGCAGTTCTTC
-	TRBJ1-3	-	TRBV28	CASSEPGPNTIYF	TGTGCCAGCAGTGAACCAGGGCCTAACACCATATATTTT